This T cell receptor beta chain was documented in a study of cytomegalovirus exposure and HLA in healthy donors. Amplification used 60 Vbeta primers and 13 Jbeta primers. Libraries were prepared by immunoSEQ multiplex PCR; TCRdb keeps only in-frame clonotypes and omits some of them. The sample contains roughly 120,000 clones, 65% to 75% of which appear only once. Study-level results: High sensitivity and specificity were reportedly achieved when the classifier diagnosed cytomegalovirus status. In a later analysis, specific HLA alleles were associated with 15,000 to 20,000 TCR beta sequences at a 0.05 false discovery rate.

As regards this clone: The antigen remains unidentified.

CDR3 length equals 14 residues. The V and J ends lost 0 bases and 4 bases respectively, with 10 bases between them. The germline CDR1 and CDR2 sequences are SGHNT and YYREEE (reference sequence). The chain employs TRBV5-4 and TRBJ1-2, with unresolved D. The source of this sequence is a young man in good health and CMV-seropositive. Sequencing used PBMCs. The CDR3, as DNA: TGTGCCAGCAGCTTGGGACCGGGAGGCTATGGCTACACCTTC. It codes for CASSLGPGGYGYTF.